This TCR beta chain was retrieved from a study of Graves' ophthalmopathy and Graves' hyperthyroidism. Findings and limits, study-wide: A model built from 13 signatures distinguished ophthalmopathy from stable hyperthyroidism with 87.88% sensitivity and around 78% specificity.

A note on this clonotype: The antigen is not known.

Stable hyperthyroidism meant no progression to ophthalmopathy within 18 months of follow-up. This CDR3 is built from 21 residues. Looked up from germline, CDR1 is LGHDT and CDR2 is YNNKEL (reference sequence). The V end lost 1 base, the J end lost 0 bases, and 22 bases lay between the germline ends. The authors amplified TCR beta CDR3 regions from RNA transcripts. Second-round multiplex PCR came after a first-round RT-PCR that employed HTBI primers. TCRdb ran MiXCR on the multiplex PCR reads and lists one entry per CDR3 protein. The sample consists of hundreds of thousands of distinct CDR3 sequences, around 21% of them appearing once.

The TCR comes from a woman between 18 and 29 years old with stable Graves' hyperthyroidism. Input material: peripheral blood. V and J are TRBV3-1 and TRBJ1-6; D not certain. The CDR3 sequence is CASSQGWTREGGSSYNSPLHF. CDR3 nucleotide sequence: TGTGCCAGCAGCCAAGGGTGGACTAGAGAAGGAGGGAGCTCCTATAATTCACCCCTCCACTTT.